This TCR beta chain derives from a study of Ad26.COV2.S vaccination and SARS-CoV-2 variants (dated by TCRdb to 2020 to 2023). Broadly, across the study: Donors in the vaccine arm were drawn from COV1001, a multicentre, randomized, double-blind, placebo-controlled phase I-IIa trial testing Ad26.COV2.S in healthy adults. The TCR-sequenced set comprised around 32 samples: around 20 Ad26.COV2.S vaccine recipients, 5 placebo recipients and 8 SARS-CoV-2 convalescent individuals. Throughout the experiments and outcome assessment, investigators stayed blinded to trial group allocation. Trial participants were randomized into five groups of five: low-dose or high-dose Ad26.COV2.S given once or twice, or placebo on both occasions. Ad26.COV2.S was given intramuscularly at 5x10^10 or 1x10^11 viral particles, as a single shot or as two shots 56 days apart. Sequencing of the TCRbeta repertoire served to evaluate the specificity and breadth of SARS-CoV-2-reactive T cell receptors following Ad26.COV2.S vaccination.

This specimen's treatment or condition label, interpreted: some 20 received Ad26.COV2.S at low or high dose, single or two shots; several received placebo; per-sample allocation not given. For vaccine and placebo recipients, repertoires were sequenced using samples collected on day 63 after the first injection. Cohort 1b enrolled roughly 25 adults aged 18-55 years at a single site in Boston, USA, between 29 July and 7 August 2020. As a vaccine, Ad26.COV2.S was a replication-incompetent adenovirus type 26 vector that expressed a prefusion-stabilized SARS-CoV-2 spike protein derived from the original Wuhan strain. Study-wide findings and limitations: It was noted by the authors that total T cell responses may have been underestimated by the TCR breadth and depth analyses. Substantial breadth of spike-specific CD8+ and CD4+ T cell responses was reported after vaccination. Higher spike-specific TCR breadth was observed in Ad26.COV2.S recipients than in placebo recipients (P = 0.0014). Non-spike TCR breadth was comparable between vaccine and placebo recipients, consistent with the vaccine containing only spike. The study was not powered to compare responses between vaccine doses or regimens.

TCRbeta CDR3 regions were sequenced with the immunoSEQ Assay. After extraction, genomic DNA underwent amplification by bias-controlled multiplex PCR, followed by high-throughput sequencing. Concerning the study's data processing: To quantify the absolute abundance of every unique TCRbeta CDR3 region, sequences were collapsed and filtered. T cell fraction was estimated by normalizing TCRbeta template counts to usable DNA, with usable DNA measured through amplification of reference genes found in all nucleated cells. Repertoire TCRs were annotated as SARS-CoV-2-specific by exact matching of V gene, CDR3 amino acid sequence and J gene to a known reactive TCR set. MIRA supplied the reference SARS-CoV-2 TCR set, which was filtered for enrichment in COVID-19-positive ImmuneCODE repertoires so that public or cross-reactive TCRs were removed. Drawing on the MIRA antigens, annotated TCRs were analysed further at the level of specific ORF or position within ORF. Breadth was defined as annotated unique rearrangements over total unique productive rearrangements; depth was the summed frequency of those rearrangements. TCR breadth was compared between groups using two-sided Wilcoxon rank-sum tests. In its TCRdb copy, this immuneACCESS table keeps in-frame sequences only and misses some clones. Where compared with another copy, unresolved V genes explain less than half of these, and the others have no known cause. Clone size and V and J calls were adopted from that table, with D and trimming inferred from the DNA. The sample records about 480,000 clones, around 85% of which are singletons. The top ten constitute over 10% of the sample.

Notes on this clone: Its antigen target is currently unknown. Base qualities are missing; no much larger clone stands one base away.

The material was peripheral blood, obtained in a trial of Ad26.COV2.S vaccine versus placebo. This TCR was sampled from a person between 18 and 65 years old who received the Ad26.COV2.S COVID-19 vaccine or a placebo.

The CDR3 reads CASSPLDRGVTDTQYF. The nucleotide sequence reads as follows: TGTGCCAGCTCACCATTGGACAGGGGTGTCACAGATACGCAGTATTTT. The V and J segments used are TRBV18 and TRBJ2-3, and 9 junction bases match TRBD1. Via the germline V gene, CDR1 is KGHSH and CDR2 LQKENI. From the cysteine up to the phenylalanine, the CDR3 has a length of 16 residues. Only the CDR3 part of the read is kept: 48 bases, read in frame from the first base. Here V drops 2 bases and J drops 2 bases, and the junction holds 5 bases not matched to any gene.